The rows below give T cell receptor beta chains drawn from one sample of a study of blood T cell repertoires in COVID-19. Profiled with immunoSEQ multiplex PCR; TCRdb holds only in-frame clones, not every one. The sample has 150,000 to 200,000 clones; roughly 85% are singletons. The specimen sequenced was peripheral blood. The receptors originated from a woman younger than 45 with acute or convalescent COVID-19. The CDR3 runs from the conserved cysteine through the conserved F or W. D genes are given only for firm matches. Only part of the rows carry a size: once, few, many, or a class if the clone is expanded.

TRBJ1-4 NA TRBV7-9 NA TGTGCCAGCAGCCCTGGGGGGTGGGCTAATGAAAAACTGTTTTTT CASSPGGWANEKLFF
TRBJ2-5 TRBD2 TRBV7-9 NA TGTGCCAGCAGCACTTTACTTGGGACTAGCAGGGAGACCCAGTACTTC CASSTLLGTSRETQYF
TRBJ1-2 TRBD1 TRBV24-1 NA TGTGCCACCAGCGCCCGACAGGGAAATGGCTACACCTTC CATSARQGNGYTF
TRBJ1-1 TRBD1 TRBV19 NA TGTGCCAGTGGGACAGGTACGAACACTGAAGCTTTCTTT CASGTGTNTEAFF
TRBJ1-6 TRBD1 TRBV30 NA TGTGCCTGGACCCAGGGACAGGGTCATTCACCCCTCCACTTT CAWTQGQGHSPLHF
TRBJ2-1 NA TRBV5-1 once TGCGCCAGCAGCTTCAGCAATGAGCAGTTCTTC CASSFSNEQFF
TRBJ1-2 NA TRBV6-5 NA TGTGCCAGCAGCCGCGGGGGTGGCTACACCTTC CASSRGGGYTF
TRBJ1-1 TRBD1 TRBV6-2/TRBV6-3 NA TGTGCCAGCAGTTTCGGACAGGCAACCCTGAACACTGAAGCTTTCTTT CASSFGQATLNTEAFF
TRBJ2-3 TRBD1 TRBV29-1 NA TGCAGCGTTGAGGGACAGGGGAGTGTAGATACGCAGTATTTT CSVEGQGSVDTQYF
TRBJ1-6 TRBD1 TRBV28 NA TGTGCCAGCAGTTCGGGACAGGAGAATTCACCCCTCCACTTT CASSSGQENSPLHF
TRBJ1-2 NA TRBV28 NA TGTGCCAGCAGTCTTCGGGTGCGGGGCTACACCTTC CASSLRVRGYTF
TRBJ2-1 NA TRBV27 NA TGTGCCAGCAGTTTATCTGACACCTACAATGAGCAGTTCTTC CASSLSDTYNEQFF
TRBJ1-5 NA TRBV7-2 NA TGTGCCAGCAGCCTCGACCGTCCGGGTCATAGCAATCAGCCCCAGCATTTT CASSLDRPGHSNQPQHF
TRBJ1-2 NA TRBV6-5 NA TGTGCCAGCAGGGCCACAGGGATGAACGGCTACACCTTC CASRATGMNGYTF
TRBJ1-1 NA TRBV27 once TGTGCCAGCAGCTCCTTCACCAGGGCCCCTGAAGCTTTCTTT CASSSFTRAPEAFF
TRBJ2-7 NA TRBV19 NA TGTGCCAGTAGTATGGGCCACTACGAGCAGTACTTC CASSMGHYEQYF
TRBJ2-1 NA TRBV9 NA TGTGCCAGCAGCCCCCACCCTCCTACTAGTGGGTCCTACAATGAGCAGTTCTTC CASSPHPPTSGSYNEQFF
TRBJ1-2 NA TRBV5-1 many TGCGCCAGCAGCCCGACGGGCGGGTCTAACTATGGCTACACCTTC CASSPTGGSNYGYTF
TRBJ1-2 NA TRBV6-5 NA TGTGCCAGCAGTCCCTCAGGGAACTATGGCTACACCTTC CASSPSGNYGYTF
TRBJ2-7 TRBD2 TRBV5-1 NA TGCGCCAGCAGCTTAGCAGCGGGAGCCTACGAGCAGTACTTC CASSLAAGAYEQYF
TRBJ2-3 TRBD2 TRBV10-1 NA TGCGCCAGCAGTTGGGCTAGCGGACTAACAGATACGCAGTATTTT CASSWASGLTDTQYF
TRBJ1-4 NA TRBV7-9 once TGTGCCAGCTCCGCCCCAGGTTTTAATGAAAAACTGTTTTTT CASSAPGFNEKLFF
TRBJ1-5 TRBD1 TRBV27 NA TGTGCCAGCAGTTTTGGACAGGTCAATCAGCCCCAGCATTTT CASSFGQVNQPQHF
TRBJ1-2 NA TRBV27 NA TGTGCCAGCAGACCGCGAGGGCGACTGGATGGCTACACCTTC CASRPRGRLDGYTF
TRBJ1-1 TRBD1 TRBV19 NA TGTGCCAGTAGACCACAGGGGGGCACTGAAGCTTTCTTT CASRPQGGTEAFF
TRBJ2-1 TRBD1 TRBV27 NA TGTGCCAGCAGTTTACGAGGGACAGGGGGGCCACTAGCGGTGAGAGACAATGAGCAGTTCTTC CASSLRGTGGPLAVRDNEQFF
TRBJ1-2 TRBD1 TRBV4-3 NA TGCGCCAGCAGCCAAGTAGGGGGGGGACAGGATGGCTACACCTTC CASSQVGGGQDGYTF
TRBJ2-7 NA TRBV19 NA TGTGCCAGTAGTCGGGACAACAGGGATCTCGAGCAGTACTTC CASSRDNRDLEQYF
TRBJ2-3 TRBD2 TRBV5-8 NA TGTGCCAGCAGCTCGGGTAGCGGGGGGACCACAGATACGCAGTATTTT CASSSGSGGTTDTQYF
TRBJ2-1 NA TRBV6-5 NA TGTGCCAGCAGTACTCCCGGGATTTACAATGAGCAGTTCTTC CASSTPGIYNEQFF
TRBJ2-1 NA TRBV11-2 NA TGTGCCAGCAGCTTGCAGGGTAGGCTCAATGAGCAGTTCTTC CASSLQGRLNEQFF
TRBJ1-2 NA TRBV15 NA TGTGCCACCAGCAGAGATAAAGGGGTCGCTGGCTACACCTTC CATSRDKGVAGYTF